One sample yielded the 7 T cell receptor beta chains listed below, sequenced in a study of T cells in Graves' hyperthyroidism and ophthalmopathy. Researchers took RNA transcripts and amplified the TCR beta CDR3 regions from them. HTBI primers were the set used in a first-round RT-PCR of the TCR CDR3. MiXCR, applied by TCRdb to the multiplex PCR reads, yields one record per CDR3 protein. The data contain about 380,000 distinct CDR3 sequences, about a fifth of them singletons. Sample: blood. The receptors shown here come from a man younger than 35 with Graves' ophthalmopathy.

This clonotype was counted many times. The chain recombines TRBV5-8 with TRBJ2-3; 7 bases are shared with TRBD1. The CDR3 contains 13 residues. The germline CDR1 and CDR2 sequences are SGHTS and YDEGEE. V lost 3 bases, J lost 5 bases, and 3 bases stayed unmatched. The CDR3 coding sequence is TGTGCCAGCAGCTCCCGGGACAGAGATACGCAGTATTTT. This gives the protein CASSSRDRDTQYF.

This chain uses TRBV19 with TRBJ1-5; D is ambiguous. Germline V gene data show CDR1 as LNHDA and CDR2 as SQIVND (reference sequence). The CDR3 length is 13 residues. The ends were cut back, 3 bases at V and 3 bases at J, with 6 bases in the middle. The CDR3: CASSIPPNQPQHF. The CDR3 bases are TGTGCCAGTAGTATTCCCCCCAATCAGCCCCAGCATTTT.

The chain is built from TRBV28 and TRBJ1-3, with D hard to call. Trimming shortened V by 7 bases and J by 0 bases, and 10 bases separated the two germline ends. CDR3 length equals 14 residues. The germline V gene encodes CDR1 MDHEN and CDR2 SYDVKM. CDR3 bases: TGTGCCAGCACCACGGACGTCTCTGGAAACACCATATATTTT. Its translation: CASTTDVSGNTIYF.

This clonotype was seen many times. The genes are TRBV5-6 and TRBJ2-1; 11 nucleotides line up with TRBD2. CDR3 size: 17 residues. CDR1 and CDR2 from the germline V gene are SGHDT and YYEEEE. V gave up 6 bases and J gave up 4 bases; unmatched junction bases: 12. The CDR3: CASTQDLAGGHYNEQFF. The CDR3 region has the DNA TGTGCCAGCACTCAAGATCTAGCGGGGGGACATTACAATGAGCAGTTCTTC. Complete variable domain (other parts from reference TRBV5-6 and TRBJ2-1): DAGVTQSPTHLIKTRGQQVTLRCSPKSGHDTVSWYQQALGQGPQFIFQYYEEEERQRGNFPDRFSGHQFPNYSSELNVNALLLGDSALYLCASTQDLAGGHYNEQFFGPGTRLTVL.

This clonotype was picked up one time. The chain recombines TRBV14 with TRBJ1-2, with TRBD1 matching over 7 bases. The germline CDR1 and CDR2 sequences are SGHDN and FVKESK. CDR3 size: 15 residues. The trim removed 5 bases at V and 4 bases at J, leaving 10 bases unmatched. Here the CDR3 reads CASSYPATGIYGYTF. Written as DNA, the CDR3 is TGTGCCAGCAGCTACCCCGCGACAGGGATCTATGGCTACACCTTC.

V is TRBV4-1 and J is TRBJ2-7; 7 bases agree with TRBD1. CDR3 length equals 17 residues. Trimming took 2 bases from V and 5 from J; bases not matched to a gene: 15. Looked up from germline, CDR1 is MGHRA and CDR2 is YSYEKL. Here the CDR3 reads CASSQLKTGSLLNEQYF. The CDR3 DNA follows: TGCGCCAGCAGCCAACTTAAGACAGGGTCCCTCCTCAACGAGCAGTACTTC.

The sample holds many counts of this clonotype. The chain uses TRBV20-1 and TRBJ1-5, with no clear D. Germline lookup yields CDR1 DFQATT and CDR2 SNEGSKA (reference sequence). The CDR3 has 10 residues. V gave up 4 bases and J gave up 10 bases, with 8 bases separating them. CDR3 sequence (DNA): TGCAGTGCTAACCGGGAACCCCAGCATTTT. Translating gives CSANREPQHF.